The 13 T cell receptor beta chains in this list originate from one sample, sequenced in a study of T cell responses to AZD1222 COVID-19 vaccine. Data came from immunoSEQ multiplex PCR; TCRdb stores just in-frame clones and leaves some out. The data hold under 200,000 clones, with just over 90% observed a single time. Sequencing was performed on peripheral blood, taken on day 0 of MenACWY control vaccination. These receptors all stem from an adult in good health.

The chain joins TRBV5-5 to TRBJ1-5; 11 bases agree with TRBD1. The CDR3 totals 18 residues. Trimming cost V 4 bases and J 0 bases; bases outside gene matches: 9. Germline CDR1 SGHKS, CDR2 YYEKEE (reference sequence). CDR3: CASSPTGQGADSNQPQHF. CDR3 in DNA: TGTGCCAGCAGCCCAACCGGACAGGGGGCGGATAGCAATCAGCCCCAGCATTTT.

The V gene is TRBV5-1, the J gene TRBJ2-1, with D possibly matching TRBD1 (6 bases). CDR1 is SGHRS and CDR2 is YFSETQ in the germline V gene. V gave up 4 bases and J gave up 6 bases, with 14 bases separating them. The CDR3 length is 14 residues. This chain's CDR3 is CASSLHREGNEQFF. CDR3 sequence (DNA): TGCGCCAGCAGCCTCCACAGGGAAGGCAATGAGCAGTTCTTC.

V is TRBV9 and J is TRBJ2-5; D gene unclear. Trimming cost V 3 bases and J 5 bases, with 14 bases left between them. This CDR3 is built from 14 residues. Germline lookup yields CDR1 SGDLS and CDR2 YYNGEE. The CDR3 here is CASSAGGVLETQYF. As DNA, the CDR3 is TGTGCCAGCAGCGCAGGTGGGGTGTTGGAGACCCAGTACTTC.

The genes are TRBV14 and TRBJ2-1; 10 bases agree with TRBD2. Trimming at V came to 0 bases and at J to 7 bases, leaving 9 bases not matched to a gene. The germline V gene has CDR1 SGHDN and CDR2 FVKESK. The CDR3 sequence is 17 residues long. CDR3 protein: CASSQDRGLAVWNEQFF. CDR3 in DNA: TGTGCCAGCAGCCAAGACCGCGGACTAGCGGTTTGGAATGAGCAGTTCTTC. The full variable domain, its missing parts supplied by reference TRBV14 and TRBJ2-1, is EAGVTQFPSHSVIEKGQTVTLRCDPISGHDNLYWYRRVMGKEIKFLLHFVKESKQDESGMPNNRFLAERTGGTYSTLKVQPAELEDSGVYFCASSQDRGLAVWNEQFFGPGTRLTVL.

This chain uses TRBV3-1 (or the pseudogene TRBV3-2) with TRBJ1-5; a possible D gene is TRBD1 (5 bases). Per germline, CDR1 LGHDT and CDR2 YNNKEL (reference sequence). This CDR3 has 14 amino acids. V lost 4 bases and J 2 bases, leaving 9 bases between the germline ends. The CDR3 nucleotides are TGTGCCAGCAGCCGGGACGGGGGCAATCAGCCCCAGCATTTT. This encodes CASSRDGGNQPQHF.

This chain uses TRBV7-6 with TRBJ2-7, with 15 bases matching TRBD2. Germline V lookup: CDR1 SGHVS, CDR2 FNYEAQ. The CDR3 contains 18 residues. J gave up 0 bases and V 7 bases, and 10 bases lay outside the gene matches. CDR3 residues: CASTSGLAGGVSSYEQYF. The DNA for the CDR3 is TGTGCCAGCACCTCGGGACTAGCGGGAGGCGTGAGCTCCTACGAGCAGTACTTC.

This clone showed up just a few times. The chain recombines TRBV11-3 with TRBJ2-1, with 12 bases identical to TRBD2. CDR3 length: 19 residues. Trimming took 0 bases from V and 7 from J; bases not matched to a gene: 13. Germline assignment: CDR1 SGHNT and CDR2 YENEEA. CDR3 amino acids: CASSLDEYNLAGGENEQFF. The DNA for the CDR3 is TGTGCCAGCAGCTTAGATGAGTATAATCTAGCGGGAGGGGAAAATGAGCAGTTCTTC.

The chain recombines TRBV24-1 with TRBJ2-3, with TRBD2 matching over 8 bases. J gave up 6 bases and V 5 bases, and 18 bases lay outside the gene matches. From germline, CDR1 is KGHDR and CDR2 SFDVKD. This CDR3 spans 18 amino acids. The CDR3 here is CATSGEGERELYADTQYF. The CDR3 nucleotides are TGTGCCACCAGTGGGGAAGGGGAGCGGGAGCTTTATGCGGATACGCAGTATTTT.

The chain couples TRBV4-3 to TRBJ1-2; the match to TRBD1 covers 11 bases. The CDR3 is 14 residues long. Unmatched junction bases numbered 2, after V lost 1 base and J lost 7 bases. The germline V gene encodes CDR1 LGHNA and CDR2 YSLEER. In DNA form, the CDR3 reads TGCGCCAGCAGCCAAGCGGGGACAGGGGGTGGCTACACCTTC. Amino acids: CASSQAGTGGGYTF.

This sequence joins TRBV27 and TRBJ1-1; D is unclear. With 3 bases removed from V and 1 base from J, the gap between germline ends came to 9 bases. Germline-derived CDR1 and CDR2 are MNHEY and SMNVEV (reference sequence). CDR3 length: 14 amino acids. In DNA form, the CDR3 reads TGTGCCAGCAGTTTCGCGGGTCAGAACACTGAAGCTTTCTTT. It codes for CASSFAGQNTEAFF.

The J gene is TRBJ2-1, the V gene TRBV28; 11 bases line up with TRBD2. This CDR3 is 16 amino acids long. Germline V gene sequence: CDR1 MDHEN, CDR2 SYDVKM. The junction had 8 bases not matched to a gene; V was cut back by 7 bases and J by 3 bases. The CDR3 DNA follows: TGTGCCAGCACTACCGGGACTAGCGGAGACTACAATGAGCAGTTCTTC. Translated: CASTTGTSGDYNEQFF. The whole variable domain, remainder taken from reference TRBV28 and TRBJ2-1, is DVKVTQSSRYLVKRTGEKVFLECVQDMDHENMFWYRQDPGLGLRLIYFSYDVKMKEKGDIPEGYSVSREKKERFSLILESASTNQTSMYLCASTTGTSGDYNEQFFGPGTRLTVL.

The rearrangement links TRBV2 to TRBJ2-7; 11 bases map to TRBD2. CDR1 and CDR2 (germline): SNHLY, FYNNEI. Trimming took 2 bases from V and 7 from J; bases not matched to a gene: 10. The CDR3 is 16 amino acids. As DNA, the CDR3 is TGTGCCAGCAGTGAATTTAGGCTAGCGGGAGGAGGGGAGCAGTACTTC. Its protein is CASSEFRLAGGGEQYF.

The gene calls are TRBV5-1 and TRBJ1-5, with TRBD1 identical over 7 bases. Trimming removed 1 base from V and 2 bases from J; junction bases left unmatched: 18. Germline V gene lookup returns CDR1 SGHRS and CDR2 YFSETQ. The CDR3 sequence is 20 residues long. Here the CDR3 DNA reads TGCGCCAGCAGCTTGACGCATTACTTTGACAGGGAAGGGGGCAATCAGCCCCAGCATTTT. Translation: CASSLTHYFDREGGNQPQHF. Drawing the rest from reference TRBV5-1 and TRBJ1-5, the complete variable domain is KAGVTQTPRYLIKTRGQQVTLSCSPISGHRSVSWYQQTPGQGLQFLFEYFSETQRNKGNFPGRFSGRQFSNSRSEMNVSTLELGDSALYLCASSLTHYFDREGGNQPQHFGDGTRLSIL.